One sample yielded the 32 T cell receptor beta chains listed below, sequenced in a study of T cell repertoires in cytomegalovirus infection. TCRdb reprocessed the reads via MiXCR and lists one record per CDR3 protein. The sample shows 900,000 to 950,000 distinct CDR3 sequences, approximately 33% of them seen only once. What these receptors recognize is not known. Specimen: cultured CD8+ T cells from PBMCs, collected from culture after CMV antigen stimulation. These receptor sequences come from a human donor in good health (CMV status not recorded). Some clones in this sample may be carry-over from other donors' samples.

This rearrangement joins TRBV7-9 to TRBJ1-1; D ambiguous. Trimming left V 1 base short and J 0 bases short, with 18 bases between. The CDR3 loop spans 18 amino acids. The germline V gene encodes CDR1 SEHNR and CDR2 FQNEAQ (reference sequence). The CDR3 DNA sequence: TGTGCCAGCAGCTTAGGACAATCGTCAGGAGCCATGAACACTGAAGCTTTCTTT. Its protein is CASSLGQSSGAMNTEAFF.

This clonotype was seen a few times. The CDR3 here is CASSPSPGYEAFF. In DNA, the CDR3 is TGCGCCAGCAGCCCCTCGCCGGGCTATGAAGCTTTCTTT. V usage is TRBV4-3 and J usage is TRBJ1-1; D gene ambiguous. Germline-derived CDR1 and CDR2 are LGHNA and YSLEER. There are 13 residues in the CDR3. The V gene lost 4 bases and the J gene lost 7 bases, with 13 bases spanning the gap.

V is TRBV7-2 and J is TRBJ2-3; 8 positions agree with TRBD2. CDR1 and CDR2 (germline): SGHTA, FQGNSA. Trimming at V came to 5 bases and at J to 11 bases, leaving 18 bases not matched to a gene. The length of the CDR3 is 16 residues. CDR3 DNA: TGTGCCAGCAGCCCCGCGGAGCGGGGGACCACCAGTGGGCAGTATTTT. It specifies CASSPAERGTTSGQYF.

This clonotype was found many times. The rearrangement links TRBV7-9 to TRBJ2-7, with no clear D. This CDR3 comprises 12 residues. Trimming left V 3 bases short and J 4 bases short, with 7 bases between. Germline V gene lookup returns CDR1 SEHNR and CDR2 FQNEAQ (reference sequence). The DNA for the CDR3 is TGTGCCAGCAGCTTCGGTAGTTACGAGCAGTACGTC. Residues: CASSFGSYEQYV.

The chain uses TRBV10-3 and TRBJ2-1; 7 nucleotides align to TRBD2. Trimming took 7 bases from V and 5 from J; bases not matched to a gene: 14. Germline-derived CDR1 and CDR2 are ENHRY and SYGVKD. The CDR3 is made up of 16 amino acids. CDR3 region: CAITTFWGRENNEQFF. The CDR3 DNA sequence: TGTGCCATCACCACATTTTGGGGGAGGGAGAACAATGAGCAGTTCTTC.

Ten or more counts support this clonotype. The genes are TRBV12-3 or TRBV12-4 and TRBJ2-7; D is unclear. The ends were cut back, 1 base at V and 3 bases at J, with 7 bases in the middle. The CDR3 extends over 13 amino acids. This CDR3 is CASSLEQIYEQYF. CDR3 nucleotides: TGTGCCAGCAGTTTAGAACAGATCTACGAGCAGTACTTC.

This clonotype was recorded at least ten times. The chain carries TRBV7-2 and TRBJ2-1; D is ambiguous. V lost 2 bases and J lost 7, with 12 bases in between. This CDR3 region has 14 residues. Germline-derived CDR1 and CDR2 are SGHTA and FQGNSA. CDR3 sequence: CASSLSAGGNEQFF. Here the CDR3 DNA reads TGTGCCAGCAGCTTATCAGCAGGCGGTAATGAGCAGTTCTTC.

Ten or more counts support this clonotype. The rearrangement links TRBV7-2 to TRBJ2-7; perhaps D is TRBD1 or TRBD2 (5 bases each). Germline loops: CDR1 SGHTA, CDR2 FQGNSA. Trimming pared 5 bases from V and 4 bases from J, leaving 15 bases between. This CDR3 region has 14 residues. Here the CDR3 DNA reads TGTGCCAGCAGCCTTGGGGACCTAACTTACGAGCAGTACGTC. Translating it yields CASSLGDLTYEQYV.

A word on this clonotype: This sequence may be a read error, since a much larger clone differs from it by one base. The V gene is TRBV7-8, the J gene TRBJ2-1; D remains unclear. The CDR3 sequence is 11 residues long. Germline V gives CDR1 SGHVS, CDR2 FQNEAQ. The CDR3 protein is CVSRLANEQFF. The CDR3 bases are TGTGTCAGCAGGTTAGCAAATGAGCAGTTCTTC.

The chain carries TRBV12-5 and TRBJ1-1, with 10 bases lining up with TRBD1. Germline V gene data show CDR1 as LGHNT and CDR2 as FRNRAP. The CDR3 extends over 18 amino acids. Germline trimming cut 7 bases from V and 5 bases from J; bases unmatched to any gene: 19. As DNA, the CDR3 is TGTGCTAGTGCCCTAACCCGGACAGGGGGGGCAAGAGGAACTGAAGCTTTCTTT. The encoded protein is CASALTRTGGARGTEAFF.

The rearrangement links TRBV19 to TRBJ2-7, with 7 bases fitting TRBD1. J lost 0 bases, V lost 5 bases, and 10 bases had no gene match. This CDR3 spans 16 amino acids. CDR1 is LNHDA, CDR2 SQIVND, per germline (reference sequence). The CDR3 DNA reads as TGTGCCAGTAGTTCAAAGACAGGGCTCGGCTCCTACGAGCAGTACTTC. Protein sequence: CASSSKTGLGSYEQYF.

The rearrangement links TRBV4-3 to TRBJ2-3; maybe TRBD1 (6 bases). CDR1 and CDR2 (germline): LGHNA, YSLEER. The CDR3 totals 15 residues. The V end was cut by 0 bases, the J end by 2 bases, with 9 bases between. CDR3 sequence (DNA): TGCGCCAGCAGCCAAGACCGGGACACCACAGATACGCAGTATTTT. Amino acid sequence: CASSQDRDTTDTQYF.

This chain links TRBV9 with TRBJ2-5, with a tentative D call TRBD1 (6 bases). The CDR3 extends over 14 amino acids. Germline-derived CDR1 and CDR2 are SGDLS and YYNGEE. Trimming stripped 4 bases from V and 2 bases from J, with 12 bases between. The chain's CDR3 is CASSPGTQQETQYF. The CDR3 coding sequence is TGTGCCAGCAGCCCAGGGACACAACAAGAGACCCAGTACTTC.

This chain joins TRBV29-1 and TRBJ2-2; 10 bases align to TRBD2. CDR1 is SQVTM and CDR2 is ANQGSEA in the germline V gene. This CDR3 is 16 amino acids long. The V and J ends lost 7 bases and 1 base, in that order; junction bases with no gene match: 9. In DNA form, the CDR3 reads TGCAGCGGGTGGGGGCTAGCGGGGGTGAACACCGGGGAGCTGTTTTTT. Encoded protein: CSGWGLAGVNTGELFF.

A word on this clonotype: Just one base apart from a much larger clone, this may be a read error. The CDR3 end shows no conserved phenylalanine or tryptophan, and so a read error is likely. V is TRBV7-2 and J is TRBJ2-5, with D perhaps matching TRBD1 (5 bases). V was clipped by 4 bases and J by 0 bases, with 21 bases between them. Germline values: CDR1 SGHTA, CDR2 FQGNSA. The CDR3 is 18 amino acids. In DNA form, the CDR3 reads TGTGCCAGCAGCTCAAGCACCGGCCTGGGGCAGCACCAAGAGACCCAGTACTAC. Translated: CASSSSTGLGQHQETQYY.

The chain is built from TRBV27 and TRBJ1-2; tentative D call: TRBD1 (6 bases). The germline CDR1 and CDR2 sequences are MNHEY and SMNVEV (reference sequence). This CDR3 region has 17 residues. Trimming took off 0 bases at V and 2 bases at J, with 16 bases between the two ends. The CDR3 spells CASSLSRGAGINYGYTF. The CDR3 bases are TGTGCCAGCAGTTTATCTAGGGGGGCAGGGATCAACTATGGCTACACCTTC.

The V call is TRBV19, the J call TRBJ1-6, with a tentative D call TRBD1 (5 bases). There are 17 residues in the CDR3. Per germline, CDR1 LNHDA and CDR2 SQIVND (reference sequence). Between the trimmed V and J ends, which lost 9 bases and 3 bases, there was a span of 21 bases. CDR3 DNA sequence: TGTGCCAGCAATCCGGGACTCCGCGTCGGCTATAATTCACCCCTCCACTTT. Protein product: CASNPGLRVGYNSPLHF.

This clonotype was recorded a few times. The rearrangement uses TRBV6-2 or TRBV6-3 and TRBJ2-3, with D perhaps TRBD1 or TRBD2 (6 bases each). This CDR3 is 14 amino acids long. Germline loops: CDR1 MNHEY, CDR2 SVGEGT. Trimming pared 8 bases from V and 2 bases from J, leaving 14 bases between. CDR3 region: CASLEGGYTDTQYF. The CDR3 DNA reads as TGTGCCAGCCTCGAAGGGGGGTACACAGATACGCAGTATTTT.

This rearrangement joins TRBV6-2 or TRBV6-3 to TRBJ2-1; a possible D gene is TRBD1 (6 bases). Per germline, CDR1 MNHEY and CDR2 SVGEGT. V lost 2 bases, J lost 5 bases, and 16 bases lay in between. The CDR3 length is 16 residues. CDR3 sequence reads: CASSYNLQGKDNEQFF. The CDR3 bases are TGTGCCAGCAGTTACAACCTACAGGGTAAGGACAATGAGCAGTTCTTC.

The chain links TRBV6-5 to TRBJ2-7; TRBD1 might be the D (6 bases). Trimming stripped 0 bases from V and 6 bases from J, with 21 bases between. In germline, CDR1 is MNHEY, CDR2 SVGAGI. The CDR3 is 17 residues long. CDR3 in DNA: TGTGCCAGCAGTTACTCGATTATCGACACGACAGGCCTCGAGCAGTACTTC. Residues: CASSYSIIDTTGLEQYF.

This clonotype came up a few times. The CDR3 bases are TGTGCCAGCAGTTACTCCCGGGGTGCCGGGGAGCTGTTTTTT. Translating gives CASSYSRGAGELFF. V gene TRBV6-5 combines with J gene TRBJ2-2, with a weak D call TRBD2 (5 bases). The V gene lost 0 bases and the J gene lost 6 bases, with 8 bases spanning the gap. The V gene's germline CDR1 is MNHEY and CDR2 SVGAGI. The CDR3 contains 14 residues.

This chain uses TRBV5-1 with TRBJ2-7; TRBD1 might be the D (6 bases). The V gene lost 1 base and the J gene lost 0 bases, with 11 bases spanning the gap. The length of the CDR3 is 15 residues. Germline CDR1 SGHRS, CDR2 YFSETQ. CDR3 sequence: CASSLRPGASYEQYV. CDR3 in DNA: TGCGCCAGCAGCTTGAGGCCAGGGGCCTCCTACGAGCAGTACGTC.

In its sample, this clonotype was seen a few times. The rearrangement uses TRBV7-8 and TRBJ1-5, with D unresolved. Germline assignment: CDR1 SGHVS and CDR2 FQNEAQ. Trimming cost V 4 bases and J 0 bases, with 16 bases left between them. The CDR3 runs 17 residues. In nucleotides, the CDR3 is TGTGCCAGCAGCTGGAAACGATGGGGTGATAGCAATCAGCCCCAGCATTTT. It is translated as CASSWKRWGDSNQPQHF.

This clonotype was seen at least ten times. The chain recombines TRBV7-8 with TRBJ2-1; D is unresolved. The germline CDR1 and CDR2 sequences are SGHVS and FQNEAQ. The CDR3 runs to 13 residues. Trimming left V 5 bases short and J 2 bases short, with 7 bases between. CDR3 protein: CASSTLPYNEQFF. DNA of the CDR3: TGTGCCAGCAGCACGTTACCCTACAATGAGCAGTTCTTC.

The chain uses TRBV6-2 or TRBV6-3 and TRBJ1-5; D perhaps matches TRBD1 (6 bases). There are 12 residues in the CDR3. The germline gives CDR1 MNHEY, CDR2 SVGEGT. The germline V and J ends were trimmed by 10 bases and 4 bases, with 11 bases remaining between them. The CDR3 nucleotides read TGTGCCACAAACCAGGGGAATCAGCCCCAGCATTTT. This gives the protein CATNQGNQPQHF.

V usage is TRBV7-3 and J usage is TRBJ1-2; 9 bases line up with TRBD1. The CDR3 is 19 residues long. The V segment lost 3 bases and the J segment 8 bases; nucleotides outside the gene matches: 22. In germline, CDR1 is SGHTA, CDR2 FQGTGA. Here the CDR3 DNA reads TGTGCCAGCAGCTTCAAAGGGGGACAGGGTCCTTCTTCGGTCGGGGGCTACACCTTC. It specifies CASSFKGGQGPSSVGGYTF.

In the case of this clonotype: The junction does not match germline at one end; this may be a read error. This chain joins TRBV12-3 or TRBV12-4 and TRBJ2-1, with D unclear. The CDR3 has 8 residues. This CDR3 reads CASSYRDF. CDR3 bases: TGTGCCAGCAGCTATAGGGACTTC.

The V call is TRBV7-9, the J call TRBJ2-1, with TRBD1 matching over 7 bases. Germline-derived CDR1 and CDR2 are SEHNR and FQNEAQ (reference sequence). This CDR3 region has 15 residues. The V gene end was trimmed by 5 bases and the J gene end by 8 bases; junction bases not matched to a gene: 12. The DNA of the CDR3 is TGTGCCAGCAGCCAAAAGCCAGGGGGTTATTATGAGCAGTTCTTC. Protein sequence: CASSQKPGGYYEQFF.

The genes are TRBV3-1 and TRBJ1-2, with no clear D. The CDR3 length is 14 residues. The germline V and J ends were trimmed by 3 bases and 6 bases, with 14 bases remaining between them. Looked up from germline, CDR1 is LGHDT and CDR2 is YNNKEL (reference sequence). CDR3: CASSHPERKNGYTF. DNA of the CDR3: TGTGCCAGCAGCCACCCAGAAAGAAAGAATGGCTACACCTTC.

This clonotype has ten or more counts. The chain joins TRBV7-2 to TRBJ2-7; weak D call: TRBD1 (6 bases). CDR1 is SGHTA, CDR2 FQGNSA, per germline. Trimming took 1 base from V and 5 from J, leaving 6 bases between them. The CDR3 extends over 12 amino acids. CDR3 bases: TGTGCCAGCAGCTTAGAGGGGGACGAGCAGTACGTC. The encoded protein is CASSLEGDEQYV.

The V and J genes are TRBV28 and TRBJ1-2; 9 bases are a match to TRBD1. In germline, CDR1 is MDHEN, CDR2 SYDVKM. The CDR3 has 14 amino acids. Trimming removed 5 bases from V and 4 bases from J; junction bases left unmatched: 5. The DNA of the CDR3 is TGTGCCAGCAGTATCCGACAGGGGGGCTATGGCTACACCTTC. This sequence encodes CASSIRQGGYGYTF.

This sequence joins TRBV9 and TRBJ1-1; D not resolved. Trimming took 0 bases from V and 7 from J, leaving 10 bases between them. CDR3 length equals 13 residues. From germline, CDR1 is SGDLS and CDR2 YYNGEE. DNA for the CDR3: TGTGCCAGCAGCGTAGTGGGAGGGATTGAAGCTTTCTTT. This sequence encodes CASSVVGGIEAFF. Using reference TRBV9 and TRBJ1-1 for the parts outside the CDR3, the full variable domain is DSGVTQTPKHLITATGQRVTLRCSPRSGDLSVYWYQQSLDQGLQFLIQYYNGEERAKGNILERFSAQQFPDLHSELNLSSLELGDSALYFCASSVVGGIEAFFGQGTRLTVV.